This T cell receptor beta chain came from a study of blood T cell repertoires in COVID-19. Whole-study context: PBMCs, B-cell-depleted T cells, or T cells provided the cDNA or gDNA that made up the material.

Sequencing used immunoSEQ multiplex PCR; TCRdb keeps in-frame clones, though not all of them. The profile shows over 65,000 clones, roughly 82% of them singletons. Source material: peripheral blood. The sequence came from a man aged 80 or over with active COVID-19.

The CDR3 reads CASSRSKRDTQYF. The CDR3, as DNA: TGTGCCAGCAGCCGTTCCAAGCGAGATACCCAGTACTTC. The J gene is TRBJ2-5, the V gene TRBV7-3; D unresolved. Germline values: CDR1 SGHTA, CDR2 FQGTGA. The V end lost 5 bases, the J end lost 8 bases, and 15 bases lay between the germline ends. The CDR3 has 13 amino acids.